The clone carrying this TCR beta chain was seen a few times. The antigen remains undetermined. The data stem from a study of OX40 agonist ivuxolimab in advanced cancers. About the study: Each patient was given ivuxolimab into a vein every 2 weeks, at 0.01 to 10 mg/kg. Participants averaged about 60 years of age (range roughly 23 to 90) and were 75% to 90% male. Study findings and constraints: Relative to CD4+ cells, CD8+ T cells on average had more expanded clones.

Baseline, cycle 4 day 1, and cycle 7 day 1 were the blood sampling points. V shed 3 bases and J shed 0 bases, with 7 bases lying between them. Germline V CDR1 and CDR2: SGHNT, YYREEE (reference sequence). This CDR3 region has 13 residues. Sequencing used immunoSEQ multiplex PCR; TCRdb keeps in-frame clones, though not all of them. The sample records about 42,000 clones, 85% to 90% being singletons. This receptor was obtained from an adult with an advanced solid tumor such as melanoma, head and neck, liver or kidney cancer. The sequenced sample was CD4+ or CD8+ T cells sorted from blood, obtained in a trial of the OX40 agonist ivuxolimab. V and J are TRBV5-4 and TRBJ2-7, with D perhaps matching TRBD2 (6 bases). CDR3 loop: CASSSGGSYEQYF. Here the CDR3 DNA reads TGTGCCAGCAGCTCCGGGGGCTCCTACGAGCAGTACTTC.